The 27 T cell receptor beta chains presented below share a single source sample, sequenced in a study of blood T cell repertoires in COVID-19. The repertoire was sequenced with immunoSEQ multiplex PCR; TCRdb's copy has only in-frame clones and lacks some. The table shows roughly 100,000 clones, with approximately 88% occurring only once. What was sequenced was peripheral blood. These receptors all stem from a human donor in a cohort sampled during active COVID-19.

This chain links TRBV27 with TRBJ2-7; D may be TRBD1 (6 bases). Germline V gene lookup returns CDR1 MNHEY and CDR2 SMNVEV (reference sequence). The CDR3 is 16 amino acids. Trimming took 2 bases from V and 0 from J, leaving 14 bases between them. CDR3 in amino acids: CASSLSNRGNSYEQYF. As DNA, the CDR3 is TGTGCCAGCAGTTTAAGTAATAGGGGGAACTCCTACGAGCAGTACTTC.

CDR3 loop: CASSSGQVSPLHF. The CDR3 region has the DNA TGTGCCAGCAGCTCGGGACAGGTTTCACCCCTCCACTTT. The chain is built from TRBV7-2 and TRBJ1-6, with TRBD1 matching 8 bases. From germline, CDR1 is SGHTA and CDR2 FQGNSA. The ends lost 4 bases at V and 9 bases at J; junction bases unmatched: 2. CDR3 length: 13 residues. Together with reference TRBV7-2 and TRBJ1-6, the CDR3 gives the full variable domain: GAGVSQSPSNKVTEKGKDVELRCDPISGHTALYWYRQSLGQGLEFLIYFQGNSAPDKSGLPSDRFSAERTGGSVSTLTIQRTQQEDSAVYLCASSSGQVSPLHFGNGTRLTVT.

This chain links TRBV9 with TRBJ1-1, with D maybe TRBD1 (5 bases). Trimming pared 2 bases from V and 4 bases from J, leaving 18 bases between. The CDR3 is 16 amino acids. The germline V gene encodes CDR1 SGDLS and CDR2 YYNGEE. The CDR3 protein is CASSVGGGSYGTEAFF. CDR3 coding DNA: TGTGCCAGCAGCGTGGGGGGAGGGTCGTACGGCACTGAAGCTTTCTTT.

The sample holds one count of this clone. The chain combines TRBV19 with TRBJ2-2; 9 bases are a match to TRBD1. The CDR3 spans 15 residues. Germline V lookup: CDR1 LNHDA, CDR2 SQIVND (reference sequence). J was trimmed by 3 bases and V by 6 bases; bases with no gene match: 5. The CDR3 DNA is TGTGCCAGTAGATGGGGACAGGGAGACACCGGGGAGCTGTTTTTT. It is translated as CASRWGQGDTGELFF.

The V gene is TRBV2, the J gene TRBJ2-6; 9 bases map to TRBD1. This CDR3 has 18 residues. CDR1 and CDR2 from the germline V gene are SNHLY and FYNNEI. The trim removed 1 base at V and 0 bases at J, leaving 4 bases unmatched. The DNA of the CDR3 is TGTGCCAGCAGTGAAGGGGGGACAGGGAGCTCTGGGGCCAACGTCCTGACTTTC. As protein: CASSEGGTGSSGANVLTF.

This clone has a single count. The chain carries TRBV6-5 and TRBJ2-3; 15 nucleotides line up with TRBD2. In germline, CDR1 is MNHEY, CDR2 SVGAGI. V lost 5 bases, J lost 8 bases, and 5 bases stayed unmatched. This CDR3 region has 15 residues. The CDR3: CASSPPGLAGGTQYF. The CDR3 DNA sequence: TGTGCCAGCAGTCCCCCGGGACTAGCGGGGGGTACGCAGTATTTT.

This chain connects TRBV9 to TRBJ2-2, with 10 bases lining up with TRBD1. The CDR3 has 16 residues. After removal of 0 bases from V and 4 bases from J, the junction contained 3 bases not matched to a gene. CDR1 is SGDLS, CDR2 YYNGEE, per germline. CDR3 sequence: CASSVGQGARTGELFF. The DNA for the CDR3 is TGTGCCAGCAGCGTAGGACAGGGGGCGCGCACCGGGGAGCTGTTTTTT.

The chain links TRBV2 to TRBJ2-5, with 10 bases aligning to TRBD1. CDR1 and CDR2 (germline): SNHLY, FYNNEI. The CDR3 has 15 amino acids. Trimming at V came to 2 bases and at J to 4 bases, leaving 4 bases not matched to a gene. CDR3 region: CASSERDRGGETQYF. The CDR3 coding sequence is TGTGCCAGCAGTGAAAGGGACAGGGGAGGAGAGACCCAGTACTTC. The full variable domain, completed using reference TRBV2 and TRBJ2-5, is EPEVTQTPSHQVTQMGQEVILRCVPISNHLYFYWYRQILGQKVEFLVSFYNNEISEKSEIFDDQFSVERPDGSNFTLKIRSTKLEDSAMYFCASSERDRGGETQYFGPGTRLLVL.

J is TRBJ1-5 and V is TRBV7-2, with TRBD1 as a possible D gene (6 bases). Between the trimmed V and J ends, which lost 5 bases and 7 bases, there was a span of 21 bases. From germline, CDR1 is SGHTA and CDR2 FQGNSA. There are 16 residues in the CDR3. The CDR3 nucleotides read TGTGCCAGCAGCCAGACGGGAGGGGGGGCTAGACAGCCCCAGCATTTT. Its protein product is CASSQTGGGARQPQHF.

This sequence joins TRBV7-9 and TRBJ2-7, with TRBD1 matching 11 bases. Germline CDR1 SEHNR, CDR2 FQNEAQ (reference sequence). The CDR3 extends over 14 amino acids. With V trimmed by 5 bases and J by 0 bases, 0 bases remained unmatched. The CDR3: CASSGQGASYEQYF. In DNA, the CDR3 is TGTGCCAGCAGCGGACAGGGGGCCTCCTACGAGCAGTACTTC. The entire variable domain, with the rest obtained from reference TRBV7-9 and TRBJ2-7, is as follows: DTGVSQNPRHKITKRGQNVTFRCDPISEHNRLYWYRQTLGQGPEFLTYFQNEAQLEKSRLLSDRFSAERPKGSFSTLEIQRTEQGDSAMYLCASSGQGASYEQYFGPGTRLTVT.

V is TRBV5-1 and J is TRBJ2-2; TRBD2 matches at 7 bases. The CDR3 loop spans 15 amino acids. With V trimmed by 5 bases and J by 3 bases, 7 bases remained unmatched. Per the germline V gene, CDR1 is SGHRS and CDR2 is YFSETQ. In DNA, the CDR3 is TGCGCCAGCAGGGGGAGCGGGACCCACACCGGGGAGCTGTTTTTT. This translates into CASRGSGTHTGELFF.

CDR3 in amino acids: CASSPPTWAGTDTQYF. As DNA, the CDR3 is TGTGCCAGCTCACCACCTACTTGGGCTGGCACAGATACGCAGTATTTT. This sequence joins TRBV18 and TRBJ2-3; D gene uncertain. Germline CDR1 reads KGHSH; CDR2 reads LQKENI. The germline V and J ends were trimmed by 0 bases and 1 base, with 11 bases remaining between them. The CDR3 contains 16 residues.

The count of this clone is one. This rearrangement joins TRBV6-5 to TRBJ1-1; D unclear. CDR1 is MNHEY and CDR2 is SVGAGI in the germline V gene. Trimming shortened V by 11 bases and J by 0 bases, and 13 bases separated the two germline ends. The CDR3 has 13 residues. The CDR3 DNA reads TGTGCCTATGGGCAGGCGATGAACACTGAAGCTTTCTTT. It specifies CAYGQAMNTEAFF.

CDR3 sequence reads: CASSQDRSGLSLHF. The CDR3 bases are TGTGCCAGCAGCCAAGATCGTTCAGGGTTATCCCTCCACTTT. The V call is TRBV14, the J call TRBJ1-6; tentative D call: TRBD1 (5 bases). CDR1 is SGHDN and CDR2 is FVKESK in the germline V gene. The CDR3 is made up of 14 amino acids. The V end was cut by 0 bases, the J end by 14 bases, with 14 bases between. The full variable domain, completed using reference TRBV14 and TRBJ1-6, is EAGVTQFPSHSVIEKGQTVTLRCDPISGHDNLYWYRRVMGKEIKFLLHFVKESKQDESGMPNNRFLAERTGGTYSTLKVQPAELEDSGVYFCASSQDRSGLSLHFGNGTRLTVT.

The chain combines TRBV7-2 with TRBJ2-3, with a tentative D call TRBD2 (6 bases). CDR3 length: 15 amino acids. The ends were cut back, 5 bases at V and 6 bases at J, with 18 bases in the middle. Germline V gene lookup returns CDR1 SGHTA and CDR2 FQGNSA. CDR3 coding DNA: TGTGCCAGCAGCCGCCGGGACTCGGACTTGGATACGCAGTATTTT. The encoded protein is CASSRRDSDLDTQYF.

This clone turned up a few times. The chain combines TRBV5-1 with TRBJ2-7; 9 nucleotides match TRBD1. The CDR3 spans 15 residues. After removal of 4 bases from V and 3 bases from J, the junction contained 8 bases not matched to a gene. Germline lookup yields CDR1 SGHRS and CDR2 YFSETQ. This chain's CDR3 is CASSPTGGFVYEQYF. The DNA of the CDR3 is TGCGCCAGCAGCCCCACAGGGGGCTTTGTCTACGAGCAGTACTTC.

V usage is TRBV4-1 and J usage is TRBJ1-5, with no clear D. The CDR3 covers 15 residues. The V and J ends lost 4 bases and 1 base respectively, with 11 bases between them. Germline V gene sequence: CDR1 MGHRA, CDR2 YSYEKL. CDR3 sequence reads: CASSRTGLSNQPQHF. The CDR3 DNA is TGCGCCAGCAGCCGGACTGGCCTAAGCAATCAGCCCCAGCATTTT.

The chain employs TRBV6-6 and TRBJ2-5, with TRBD2 identical over 8 bases. V was clipped by 7 bases and J by 1 base; unmatched bases: 8. The CDR3 length is 15 residues. Per germline, CDR1 MNHNY and CDR2 SVGAGI (reference sequence). CDR3 sequence (DNA): TGTGCCAGCACCTTAGCGGGGTACTCCCAAGAGACCCAGTACTTC. Translation gives CASTLAGYSQETQYF.

The rearrangement joins TRBV29-1 to TRBJ2-1, with 8 nucleotides matching TRBD2. With 5 bases clipped from V and 5 bases from J, the junction kept 8 bases outside the gene matches. The CDR3 extends over 14 amino acids. CDR1 is SQVTM and CDR2 is ANQGSEA in the germline V gene. CDR3 in amino acids: CSVIGAGDHNEQFF. CDR3 DNA: TGCAGCGTTATCGGAGCGGGGGACCACAATGAGCAGTTCTTC.

The chain uses TRBV2 and TRBJ1-4; D remains ambiguous. Germline V gives CDR1 SNHLY, CDR2 FYNNEI. The CDR3 totals 14 residues. V lost 5 bases, J lost 0 bases, and 7 bases lay in between. CDR3 protein: CASSRGATNEKLFF. CDR3 nucleotides: TGTGCCAGCAGTCGGGGAGCAACTAATGAAAAACTGTTTTTT.

The genes are TRBV7-6 and TRBJ1-2; possible D gene TRBD1, 5 bases. Per germline, CDR1 SGHVS and CDR2 FNYEAQ. The CDR3 spans 16 residues. Trimming cost V 5 bases and J 2 bases, with 18 bases left between them. The chain's CDR3 is CASSQGGGGPNYGYTF. CDR3 coding DNA: TGTGCCAGCAGCCAAGGCGGGGGTGGTCCCAACTATGGCTACACCTTC. The full variable domain, completed using reference TRBV7-6 and TRBJ1-2, is GAGVSQSPRYKVTKRGQDVALRCDPISGHVSLYWYRQALGQGPEFLTYFNYEAQQDKSGLPNDRFSAERPEGSISTLTIQRTEQRDSAMYRCASSQGGGGPNYGYTFGSGTRLTVV.

The rearrangement joins TRBV7-3 to TRBJ2-2; 7 nucleotides match TRBD2. CDR3 size: 16 residues. The junction had 4 bases not matched to a gene; V was cut back by 2 bases and J by 1 base. Germline CDR1 and CDR2: SGHTA and FQGTGA. DNA of the CDR3: TGTGCCAGCAGCTTACAACCGGGGGGGAACACCGGGGAGCTGTTTTTT. It codes for CASSLQPGGNTGELFF.

The rearrangement links TRBV7-2 to TRBJ1-5, with 7 bases lining up with TRBD1. Germline V lookup: CDR1 SGHTA, CDR2 FQGNSA. The CDR3 is 13 amino acids. The J segment lost 7 bases and the V segment lost 5 bases, leaving 5 bases of the junction unmatched. The CDR3 reads CASSRQGYQPQHF. CDR3 DNA: TGTGCCAGCAGCAGACAGGGTTACCAGCCCCAGCATTTT.

The V gene is TRBV5-6, the J gene TRBJ1-1, with D perhaps matching TRBD1 (6 bases). Trimming pared 1 base from V and 0 bases from J, leaving 13 bases between. CDR3 size: 16 residues. Germline assignment: CDR1 SGHDT and CDR2 YYEEEE. Here the CDR3 reads CASSLWTALMNTEAFF. As DNA, the CDR3 is TGTGCCAGCAGCTTGTGGACAGCCTTAATGAACACTGAAGCTTTCTTT.

The chain carries TRBV6-4 and TRBJ1-5, with no clear D. The CDR3 consists of 14 residues. V lost 7 bases, J lost 3 bases, and 13 bases lay in between. Germline CDR1 MRHNA, CDR2 SNTAGT. CDR3 nucleotides: TGTGCCAGCACTCGTCGAGCGGTCAATCAGCCCCAGCATTTT. Its protein product is CASTRRAVNQPQHF.

In its sample, this clone was seen once. The chain uses TRBV19 and TRBJ2-5; TRBD1 agrees at 8 bases. From germline, CDR1 is LNHDA and CDR2 SQIVND (reference sequence). The V gene end was trimmed by 6 bases and the J gene end by 6 bases; junction bases not matched to a gene: 9. The CDR3 consists of 14 residues. CDR3 region: CASSRDRLLQTQYF. The DNA for the CDR3 is TGTGCCAGTAGCCGGGACAGGCTCCTCCAGACCCAGTACTTC. Complete variable domain (other parts from reference TRBV19 and TRBJ2-5): DGGITQSPKYLFRKEGQNVTLSCEQNLNHDAMYWYRQDPGQGLRLIYYSQIVNDFQKGDIAEGYSVSREKKESFPLTVTSAQKNPTAFYLCASSRDRLLQTQYFGPGTRLLVL.

This clone was observed a few times. The chain carries TRBV5-1 and TRBJ1-3; 8 bases align to TRBD1. The CDR3 has 17 residues. The germline V gene encodes CDR1 SGHRS and CDR2 YFSETQ. Losses at the gene ends were 4 bases for V and 0 bases for J; bases not matched to a gene: 9. The CDR3 DNA sequence: TGCGCCAGCAGCCCTGGACAGGGTACAGGCTCTGGAAACACCATATATTTT. Its protein product is CASSPGQGTGSGNTIYF.